This entry describes one T cell receptor (beta chain). Its antigen is currently unknown. This sample was included in a study of cytomegalovirus exposure and HLA in healthy donors. Study-level background: When fewer than 500 donors were genotyped, more than 70% of them were found to fall in the Caucasian-associated ancestry cluster. Findings of the study overall: Researchers had no immune exposure information except CMV serostatus available.

V lost 4 bases, J lost 0 bases, and 6 bases lay in between. Germline V gene sequence: CDR1 SEHNR, CDR2 FQNEAQ (reference sequence). The CDR3 consists of 13 residues. 60 Vbeta and 13 Jbeta primers were used in PCR. The assay was immunoSEQ multiplex PCR, and TCRdb's table has in-frame clones only and misses some. This sample has approximately 150,000 clones, with 65% to 85% found just once. The V call is TRBV7-9, the J call TRBJ1-1; the D is unclear. Sequencing was done on a sample of PBMCs. The clonotype was recovered from a woman aged 40 to 55 in good health and CMV-seropositive. This CDR3 reads CASSSNLNTEAFF. The CDR3 coding sequence is TGTGCCAGCAGCTCAAATTTGAACACTGAAGCTTTCTTT.